This T cell receptor beta chain originates from a study of CD8+ T cells in alopecia areata. V lost 5 bases, J lost 1 base, and 11 bases lay in between. Per the germline V gene, CDR1 is PRHDT and CDR2 is FYEKMQ (reference sequence). This CDR3 is 15 amino acids long. Treatment denoted: oral pan-JAK inhibitor, 5-10 mg twice daily. It was from PBMCs that CD4+ and CD8+ T cells were sorted. As the sequencing template, cDNA was produced by extracting RNA and reverse transcribing it. Here immunoSEQ multiplex PCR was the method, and the copy in TCRdb shows in-frame clones only, minus some. This sample has roughly 73,000 clones; roughly 30% occur once, and the top ten carry under 15%.

Sequenced here: CD8+ T cells sorted from blood, sampled at week 4, from a patient treated with tofacitinib. The V and J genes are TRBV13 and TRBJ2-2; tentatively, D is TRBD1 (5 bases). The source is a human donor with alopecia areata. This CDR3 reads CASSPLGVNTGELFF. The CDR3 DNA reads TGTGCCAGCAGCCCGCTAGGGGTGAACACCGGGGAGCTGTTTTTT.